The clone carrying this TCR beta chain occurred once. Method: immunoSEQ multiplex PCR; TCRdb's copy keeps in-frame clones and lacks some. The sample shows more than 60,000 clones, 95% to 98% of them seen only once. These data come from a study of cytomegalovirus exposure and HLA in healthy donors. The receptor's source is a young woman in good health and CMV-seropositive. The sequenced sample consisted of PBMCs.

The CDR3 region is CASSQRLSGSQGEQYF. CDR3 DNA sequence: TGCGCCAGCAGCCAGAGACTTAGCGGGAGTCAGGGCGAGCAGTACTTC. V and J are TRBV4-1 and TRBJ2-5; TRBD2 matches 9 bases. The J call is uncertain, as TRBJ2-7 better fits the DNA end. This CDR3 region has 16 residues. CDR1 and CDR2 from the germline V gene are MGHRA and YSYEKL.